One sample yielded the 5 T cell receptor beta chains listed below, sequenced in a study of cytomegalovirus exposure and HLA in healthy donors (dated by TCRdb to about 2017). The library came from the immunoSEQ multiplex PCR assay. The multiplex PCR relied on a mix of 60 forward primers for TCR Vbeta segments and 13 reverse primers for TCR Jbeta segments. In its TCRdb copy, this immuneACCESS table keeps in-frame sequences only and misses some clones. Where compared with another copy, unresolved V genes explain less than half of these, and the others have no known cause. Counted in this sample were 150,000 to 200,000 clones; around 68% of them appeared once. The ten largest clonotypes hold around 3% of the sample. Sequences were obtained from PBMCs. The receptors derive from a middle-aged man in good health and CMV-seronegative.

Worth noting for this clone: The sample carries other DNA sequences with the same CDR3. In DNA, the CDR3 is TGCAGCGTTGCCAGGGGTAATGAGCAGTTCTTC. It yields the protein CSVARGNEQFF. The V and J genes are TRBV29-1 and TRBJ2-1; the D gene is possibly TRBD1 (6 bases). The V gene lost 4 bases and the J gene lost 7 bases, with 8 bases spanning the gap. Germline assignment: CDR1 SQVTM and CDR2 ANQGSEA. The CDR3 has 11 amino acids.

The V gene is TRBV5-6, the J gene TRBJ2-7; 8 bases match TRBD2. V shed 2 bases and J 6 bases; nucleotides not matched to a gene: 13. The CDR3 loop spans 16 amino acids. The V gene's germline CDR1 is SGHDT and CDR2 YYEEEE. CDR3 nucleotides: TGTGCCAGCAGCTTTTTCCAGCGGGAGCCTCCTGGCGAGCAGTACTTC. Its translation: CASSFFQREPPGEQYF.

V usage is TRBV6-4 and J usage is TRBJ2-7, with D possibly matching TRBD1 (6 bases). Trimming took off 4 bases at V and 7 bases at J, with 11 bases between the two ends. The length of the CDR3 is 12 residues. Germline values: CDR1 MRHNA, CDR2 SNTAGT. DNA of the CDR3: TGTGCCAGCAGTGTGTCAGGGGTTGAGCAGTACTTC. Translated, it gives CASSVSGVEQYF.

The chain recombines TRBV18 with TRBJ2-7; D remains unclear. V was clipped by 2 bases and J by 2 bases, with 13 bases between them. The germline gives CDR1 KGHSH, CDR2 LQKENI. This CDR3 has 15 residues. CDR3 amino acids: CASSPIVAGPYEQYF. The CDR3, as DNA: TGTGCCAGCTCACCAATCGTCGCCGGTCCCTACGAGCAGTACTTC.

The V and J genes are TRBV6-5 and TRBJ1-1; a weak D match, TRBD1 (5 bases). Trimming shortened V by 5 bases and J by 1 base, and 14 bases separated the two germline ends. This CDR3 is 15 amino acids long. CDR1 and CDR2 (germline): MNHEY, SVGAGI. This CDR3 is CASSGEQGSNTEAFF. Here the CDR3 DNA reads TGTGCCAGCAGTGGAGAGCAGGGCTCGAACACTGAAGCTTTCTTT.